This paragraph covers one T cell receptor (beta chain) sequence. The protocol was immunoSEQ multiplex PCR, while the TCRdb copy is restricted to in-frame clones and leaves out a portion. The sample consists of about 98,000 clones, around 87% of them appearing once. Per the germline V gene, CDR1 is MNHEY and CDR2 is SVGAGI. The CDR3 extends over 16 amino acids. V lost 0 bases to trimming and J lost 2 bases, with 10 bases between them. The data derive from a study of blood T cell repertoires in COVID-19. Background on the study: Donors in the United States, Italy and Spain gave samples during acute or convalescent COVID-19. Sources were T cells, B-cell-depleted T cells, or PBMCs; the material itself was cDNA or gDNA.

The sequence came from a man in his forties or fifties with active or convalescent COVID-19. Sequenced material: peripheral blood. The gene calls are TRBV6-5 and TRBJ1-4, with a weak D call TRBD1 (5 bases). The CDR3 sequence is CASSYSQGRTNEKLFF. The CDR3 nucleotides read TGTGCCAGCAGTTACTCCCAGGGTAGGACTAATGAAAAACTGTTTTTT.